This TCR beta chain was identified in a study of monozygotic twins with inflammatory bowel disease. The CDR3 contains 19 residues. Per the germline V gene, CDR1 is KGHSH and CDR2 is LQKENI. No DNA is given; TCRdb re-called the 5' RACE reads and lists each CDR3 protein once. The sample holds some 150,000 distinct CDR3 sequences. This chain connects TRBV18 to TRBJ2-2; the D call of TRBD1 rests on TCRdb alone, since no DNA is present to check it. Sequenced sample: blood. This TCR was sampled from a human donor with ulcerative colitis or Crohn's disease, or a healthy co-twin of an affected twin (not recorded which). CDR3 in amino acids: CASSPPGPGRVTNTGELFF.